A selection of T cell receptor beta chains follows, all from one sample in a study of T cell repertoires in cytomegalovirus infection. These TCRs are of unknown antigen specificity. From the reads, TCRdb called clonotypes with MiXCR, one entry per CDR3 protein. The profile shows about 890,000 distinct CDR3 sequences, roughly 31% of them singletons. This sample comprised cultured CD8+ T cells from PBMCs, obtained from culture after CMV antigen stimulation. All receptors derive from a human donor in good health (CMV status not recorded). Some clones in this sample may be carry-over from other donors' samples. The CDR3 runs from the conserved cysteine through the conserved F or W. The order of the fields is V gene, clone size, D gene, J gene, CDR3 DNA, CDR3 protein. A D gene is named only where the DNA matches it firmly. The listing skips clone size in some rows; elsewhere it reads once, few, many or a size class.

TRBV20-1	few	.	TRBJ2-7	TGCAGTGCCCCTGGGGAAACCTACGAGCAGTACTTC	CSAPGETYEQYF
TRBV7-9	.	TRBD1	TRBJ2-3	TGTGCCAGCAGGTGGACAGGGGCAGATACGCAGTATTTT	CASRWTGADTQYF
TRBV12-3/TRBV12-4	.	TRBD2	TRBJ2-1	TGTGCCAGCACCCTCTTGCGGGGGAGGTCCTACAATGAGCAGTTCTTC	CASTLLRGRSYNEQFF
TRBV4-2	.	.	TRBJ2-5	TGTGTCAGCAGCCAAGAAACCAGCGGGCCCCCCAAAGAGACCCAGTACTTC	CVSSQETSGPPKETQYF
TRBV5-8	.	.	TRBJ2-3	TGTGCCAGCAGCTTGGGTCAGGCACCCGCAGATACGCAGTATTTT	CASSLGQAPADTQYF
TRBV7-8	once	.	TRBJ2-1	TGTGCCAGCAGCTCTAGAGGGGGGTGGACATACAATGAGCAGTTCTTC	CASSSRGGWTYNEQFF
TRBV27	many	TRBD2	TRBJ2-1	TGTGCCAGCAGTTTATCGTCTAGCGGGGGATACAATGAGCAGTTCTTC	CASSLSSSGGYNEQFF
TRBV6-5	few	.	TRBJ1-2	TGTGCCAGCAGTTACACGGGCGATCACTATGGCTACACCTTC	CASSYTGDHYGYTF
TRBV20-1	.	.	TRBJ2-7	TGCAGTGCTAAGGAGATCGGGACCTACGAGCAGTACTTC	CSAKEIGTYEQYF
TRBV7-2	many	TRBD2	TRBJ2-5	TGTGCCAGCAGCTTAAGTACTAGCGGGGGATCTGACGTAGAGACCCAGTACTTC	CASSLSTSGGSDVETQYF
TRBV14	.	.	TRBJ1-6	TGTGCCAGCAGCCACTGGGACAAGCATTCACCCCTCCACTTT	CASSHWDKHSPLHF
TRBV2	.	.	TRBJ1-1	TGTGCCAGCAGTGATTTGGAGGAAGCTTTCTTT	CASSDLEEAFF
TRBV25-1	.	TRBD1	TRBJ1-1	TGTGCCAGCAGTACCGCCTATTCGGGACAGGGGATCAGGAACACTGAAGCTTTCTTT	CASSTAYSGQGIRNTEAFF
TRBV19	.	.	TRBJ1-2	TGTGCCAGTAGTATTGGGGGTTCGGGTGGCTACACCTTC	CASSIGGSGGYTF
TRBV7-9	.	.	TRBJ2-1	TGTGCCAGCAGTTCTCGGGAGCTTCATGAGCAGTTCTTC	CASSSRELHEQFF
TRBV13	.	TRBD1	TRBJ1-2	TGTGCCAGCAGCGCGGGACAGTCTAACTATGGCTACACCTTC	CASSAGQSNYGYTF
TRBV6-6	.	.	TRBJ1-1	TGTGCCAGCAGTTACACACACGAGGTGCTATCGGGAGTAGTGGTGAACACTGAAGCTTTCTTT	CASSYTHEVLSGVVVNTEAFF
TRBV11-3	few	.	TRBJ2-1	TGTGCCAGCGCACCCCGACTAGGCATTGAGCAGTTCTTC	CASAPRLGIEQFF
TRBV6-6	few	.	TRBJ2-3	TGTGCCAGCAGAAACGGAGTTAGGAGCACAGATACGCAGTATTTT	CASRNGVRSTDTQYF
TRBV19	few	.	TRBJ1-3	TGTGCCAGTAGTATGGAAAGGTCCCCTGGAAACACCATATATTTT	CASSMERSPGNTIYF
TRBV7-4	.	.	TRBJ1-2	TGTGCCAGCAGCTTAGCGGACGAAGGGCCCCGTGGCTACACCTTC	CASSLADEGPRGYTF
TRBV7-6	.	.	TRBJ2-7	TGTGCCAGCAGCTTACCCAGCCGACAGGTTGAGGACGAGCAGTACTTC	CASSLPSRQVEDEQYF
TRBV3-1	.	.	TRBJ2-3	TGTGCCAGCAGCCAAGATAATTCGGGGTCAGATACGCAGTATTTT	CASSQDNSGSDTQYF
TRBV11-1	.	.	TRBJ1-1	TGTGCCAGCAGCTTCAGCCCGGGCATCGGGACTGAAGCTTTCTTT	CASSFSPGIGTEAFF
TRBV7-6	.	TRBD2	TRBJ2-5	TGTGCCAGCAGCCAACTAGCGGGGGTAGAGACCCAGTACTTC	CASSQLAGVETQYF
TRBV12-3/TRBV12-4	many	TRBD1	TRBJ2-7	TGTGCCAGCAGCCCCACGACAGGGGGGAACCACGAGCAGTACTTC	CASSPTTGGNHEQYF
TRBV2	.	.	TRBJ2-1	TGTGCCAGCAGTGAAGGGGGGTTAGAGTTCTTC	CASSEGGLEFF
TRBV7-2	.	.	TRBJ1-6	TGTGCCAGCAGCGGCCTGGGGGTGGTCACCACAAGCTCCTATAATTCACCCCTCCACTTT	CASSGLGVVTTSSYNSPLHF
TRBV4-1	.	.	TRBJ1-4	TGCGCCAGCAGGTCGACAGTCGAATCAACTAATGAAAAACTGTTTTTT	CASRSTVESTNEKLFF
TRBV6-5	few	TRBD1	TRBJ1-2	TGTGCCAGCTTGGCTAACCGACAGGGGATAGCTAACTATGGCTACACCTTC	CASLANRQGIANYGYTF
TRBV27	few	TRBD1	TRBJ1-5	TGTGCCAGCAGTTTATCAACAGGGGGAGGGCAGCCCCAGCATTTT	CASSLSTGGGQPQHF
TRBV28	.	.	TRBJ2-1	TGTGCCAGCAGCCCTCCCGACGGATCCTACAATGAGCAGTTCTTC	CASSPPDGSYNEQFF